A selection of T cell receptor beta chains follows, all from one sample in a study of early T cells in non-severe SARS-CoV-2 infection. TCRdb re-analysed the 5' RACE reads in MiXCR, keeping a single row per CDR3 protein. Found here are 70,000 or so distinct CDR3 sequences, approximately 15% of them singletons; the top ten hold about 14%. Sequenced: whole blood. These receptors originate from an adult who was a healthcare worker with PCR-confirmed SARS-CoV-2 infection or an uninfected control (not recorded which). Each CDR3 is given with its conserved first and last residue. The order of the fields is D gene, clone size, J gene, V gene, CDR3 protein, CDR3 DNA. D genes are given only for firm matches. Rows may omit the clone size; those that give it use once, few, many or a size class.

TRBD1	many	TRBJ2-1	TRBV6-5	CASSPTPGGAEQFF	TGTGCCAGCAGTCCAACCCCAGGGGGCGCGGAGCAGTTCTTC
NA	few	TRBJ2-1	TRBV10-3	CAISPPGSRGYNEQFF	TGTGCCATCAGTCCCCCGGGGAGCAGGGGTTACAATGAGCAGTTCTTC
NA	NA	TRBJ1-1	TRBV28	CASSLFGGQDTEAFF	TGTGCCAGCAGTTTATTCGGGGGGCAGGACACTGAAGCTTTCTTT
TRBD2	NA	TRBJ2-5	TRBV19	CASSLAGDQETQYF	TGTGCCAGTAGTCTAGCGGGGGACCAAGAGACCCAGTACTTC
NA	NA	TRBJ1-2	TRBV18	CASSHSSTLAVRDDGYTF	TGTGCCAGCTCACACAGCTCCACCCTAGCTGTCAGGGACGATGGCTACACCTTC
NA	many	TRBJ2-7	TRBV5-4	CASSLVGAPFEQYF	TGTGCCAGCAGCTTGGTTGGGGCCCCGTTCGAGCAGTACTTC
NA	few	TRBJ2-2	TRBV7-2	CASSLALSGAVTGELFF	TGTGCCAGCAGCTTAGCGCTCTCGGGCGCCGTCACCGGGGAGCTGTTTTTT
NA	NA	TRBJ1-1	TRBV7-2	CASSFLTGLTEAFF	TGTGCCAGCAGCTTCTTGACAGGCCTCACTGAAGCTTTCTTT
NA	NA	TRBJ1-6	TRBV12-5	CASGQGRMVDDSPLHF	TGTGCTAGTGGCCAGGGCAGGATGGTCGACGATTCACCCCTCCACTTT
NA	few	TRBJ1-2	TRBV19	CASTGAENNYGYTF	TGTGCCAGTACCGGAGCAGAGAATAACTATGGCTACACCTTC
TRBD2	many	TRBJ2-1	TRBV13	CASSFTTSSDEQFF	TGTGCCAGCAGCTTCACGACTAGCAGCGATGAGCAGTTCTTC
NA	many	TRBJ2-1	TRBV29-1	CSVGGGGYNEQFF	TGCAGCGTCGGGGGAGGGGGATACAATGAGCAGTTCTTC
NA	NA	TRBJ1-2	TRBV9	CASSPRADSYNYGYTF	TGTGCCAGCAGCCCCCGAGCGGACAGTTATAACTATGGCTACACCTTC
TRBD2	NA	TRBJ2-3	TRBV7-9	CASTAVRGGSTDTQYF	TGTGCCTCCACCGCCGTGCGCGGGGGGAGCACAGATACGCAGTATTTT
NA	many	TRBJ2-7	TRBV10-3	CAISDSPYEQYF	TGTGCCATCAGCGACAGTCCCTACGAGCAGTACTTC
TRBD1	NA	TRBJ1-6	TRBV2	CASSEHRRGRGSPLHF	TGTGCCAGCAGTGAACACCGCAGGGGGCGAGGTTCACCCCTCCACTTT
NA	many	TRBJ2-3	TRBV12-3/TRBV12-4	CASSLFMNTQYF	TGTGCCAGCAGTCTCTTCATGAATACGCAGTATTTT
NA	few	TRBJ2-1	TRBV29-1	CSSFPGTLYNEQFF	TGCAGCTCCTTCCCGGGGACCCTTTACAATGAGCAGTTCTTC
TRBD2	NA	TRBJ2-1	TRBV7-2	CATSRGGGYNEQFF	TGTGCCACCTCTAGAGGCGGGGGGTACAATGAGCAGTTCTTC
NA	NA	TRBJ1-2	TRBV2	CASSATGGYGYTF	TGTGCCAGCAGTGCCACCGGGGGCTATGGCTACACCTTC
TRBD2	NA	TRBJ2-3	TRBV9	CASSVATASGGAAIGTDTQYF	TGTGCCAGCAGCGTAGCTACGGCTAGCGGGGGGGCCGCGATAGGTACAGATACGCAGTATTTT
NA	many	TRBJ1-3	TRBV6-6	CASSQTGTSPSGNTIYF	TGTGCCAGCAGTCAAACCGGGACAAGCCCTTCTGGAAACACCATATATTTT
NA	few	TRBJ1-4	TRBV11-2	CASSLGWGDNEKLFF	TGTGCCAGCAGCTTAGGGTGGGGGGACAATGAAAAACTGTTTTTT
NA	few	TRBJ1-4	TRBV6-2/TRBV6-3	CASSYSSTADNEKLFF	TGTGCCAGCAGTTACTCGAGTACAGCAGATAATGAAAAACTGTTTTTT
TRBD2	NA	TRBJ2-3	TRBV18	CASSPLTSGGYTDTQYF	TGTGCCAGCTCACCCCTCACTAGCGGGGGTTACACAGATACGCAGTATTTT
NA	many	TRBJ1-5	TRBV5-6	CASRRPYHSNQPQHF	TGTGCCAGCAGGCGGCCCTACCATAGCAATCAGCCCCAGCATTTT
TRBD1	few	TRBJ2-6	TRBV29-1	CSVQGSGANVLTF	TGCAGCGTACAGGGGTCTGGGGCCAACGTCCTGACTTTC
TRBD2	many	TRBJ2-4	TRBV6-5	CASTSGGAGNIQYF	TGTGCCAGCACTAGCGGGGGGGCGGGAAACATTCAGTACTTC
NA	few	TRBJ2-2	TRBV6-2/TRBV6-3	CASSYSYTGELFF	TGTGCCAGCAGTTACTCCTACACCGGGGAGCTGTTTTTT
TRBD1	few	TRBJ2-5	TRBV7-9	CASSLKQGLGETQYF	TGTGCCAGCAGCTTAAAACAGGGGCTAGGAGAGACCCAGTACTTC
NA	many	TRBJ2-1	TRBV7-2	CASSLTSSEQFF	TGTGCCAGCAGCCTCACTAGCAGTGAGCAGTTCTTC
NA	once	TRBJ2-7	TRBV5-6	CASSLVLLGEQYF	TGTGCCAGCAGCTTGGTTCTCCTAGGGGAGCAGTACTTC
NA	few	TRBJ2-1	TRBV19	CASSMRTFYEQFF	TGTGCCAGTAGTATGAGGACTTTCTATGAGCAGTTCTTC
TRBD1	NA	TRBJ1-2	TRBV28	CASSLDRVNGYTF	TGTGCCAGCAGTTTGGACAGGGTTAATGGCTACACCTTC
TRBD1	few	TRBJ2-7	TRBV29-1	CSVEQGIHEQYF	TGCAGCGTCGAACAGGGGATCCACGAGCAGTACTTC
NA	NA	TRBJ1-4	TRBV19	CASSTGLRGTNEKLFF	TGTGCCAGTAGTACAGGCCTCCGCGGGACTAATGAAAAACTGTTTTTT
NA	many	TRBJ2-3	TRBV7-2	CASSLGVPTDTQYF	TGTGCCAGCAGCTTAGGGGTCCCCACAGATACGCAGTATTTT
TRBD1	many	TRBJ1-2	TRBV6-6	CASSTRTGGLGYTF	TGTGCCAGCAGTACCCGGACAGGGGGCTTAGGCTACACCTTC
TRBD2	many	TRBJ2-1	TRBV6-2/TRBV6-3	CASSSRTSTNEQFF	TGTGCCAGCAGTTCCCGGACTAGTACGAATGAGCAGTTCTTC
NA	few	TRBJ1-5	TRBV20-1	CSARGVKDQPQHF	TGCAGTGCTAGAGGGGTCAAGGATCAGCCCCAGCATTTT